This T cell receptor beta chain was recovered during a study of blood T cell repertoires in COVID-19. Repertoires were generated with immunoSEQ multiplex PCR, while TCRdb's copy carries only in-frame clones and drops some. The table shows 250,000 or so clones, with around 87% occurring only once. The CDR3 runs 16 residues. Germline CDR1 is SSHAT and CDR2 is FNYEAQ (reference sequence). The trim removed 5 bases at V and 3 bases at J, leaving 9 bases unmatched. The TCR sequence derives from a woman in her sixties or seventies with COVID-19, enrolled during active disease. The gene calls are TRBV7-7 and TRBJ2-1; 8 bases are shared with TRBD2. The sequencing sample was made of peripheral blood. DNA for the CDR3: TGTGCCAGCAGCCCCCAAACTAGCGGCCACTACAATGAGCAGTTCTTC. Protein: CASSPQTSGHYNEQFF.